This TCR beta chain comes out of a study of blood T cell repertoires in COVID-19. Study context: Acute and convalescent COVID-19 samples came from the United States, Italy and Spain. Sources were T cells, B-cell-depleted T cells, or PBMCs; the material itself was cDNA or gDNA.

There are a few counts of this clone. This CDR3 region has 15 residues. Germline V gene data show CDR1 as WSHSY and CDR2 as SAAADI. Deletions cut 5 bases from V and 7 bases from J, with 18 bases between. Sequenced by immunoSEQ multiplex PCR; TCRdb stores in-frame clones only, minus some. The data hold about 220,000 clones, with about 88% observed a single time. This receptor was obtained from a man aged 45 to 65 who had recovered from COVID-19. Sequencing was performed on peripheral blood. This chain links TRBV10-2 with TRBJ1-5; tentative D call: TRBD1 (6 bases). The CDR3 sequence is CASSRKGRGEQPQHF. The CDR3 DNA reads as TGCGCCAGCAGTCGAAAAGGCAGGGGTGAGCAGCCCCAGCATTTT.